The 18 T cell receptor beta chains presented below share a single source sample, sequenced in a study of blood T cell repertoires in COVID-19. Using immunoSEQ multiplex PCR, the repertoire was profiled, and TCRdb retains in-frame clones only, with some absent. The sample has about 88,000 clones, roughly nine tenths seen once; the top ten hold roughly 15%. Sequences were obtained from peripheral blood. Receptors originate from a male donor with acute or convalescent COVID-19.

To note about this clone: The sample holds other DNA sequences that translate to the same CDR3. The V and J genes are TRBV30 and TRBJ1-3; D possibly corresponds to TRBD1 (5 bases). Germline V CDR1 and CDR2: GTSNPN, SVGIG (reference sequence). The V and J ends lost 0 bases and 2 bases respectively, with 11 bases between them. The CDR3 totals 15 residues. The CDR3 region has the DNA TGTGCCTGGAGTGTTCCCACGGGGGCTGGAAACACCATATATTTT. The encoded protein is CAWSVPTGAGNTIYF.

CDR3 residues: CASKTGGGGTDEQFF. Here the CDR3 DNA reads TGTGCCAGCAAGACGGGCGGGGGAGGAACAGATGAGCAGTTCTTC. This sequence joins TRBV6-5 and TRBJ2-1, with TRBD2 identical over 7 bases. Unmatched junction bases numbered 14, after V lost 7 bases and J lost 8 bases. The CDR3 spans 15 residues. The germline gives CDR1 MNHEY, CDR2 SVGAGI.

J is TRBJ2-3 and V is TRBV3-1 (or the pseudogene TRBV3-2); 7 nucleotides agree with TRBD2. This CDR3 is built from 16 residues. J gave up 3 bases and V 5 bases, and 11 bases lay outside the gene matches. CDR1 is LGHDT, CDR2 YNNKEL, per germline (reference sequence). Here the CDR3 DNA reads TGTGCCAGCAGCTTTAACTCGGGGGGTGAGACAGATACGCAGTATTTT. As protein: CASSFNSGGETDTQYF.

The V call is TRBV6-1, the J call TRBJ1-6, with 7 bases aligning to TRBD1. The germline V gene has CDR1 MNHNS and CDR2 SASEGT. V lost 3 bases and J lost 8; bases outside the gene matches: 4. The length of the CDR3 is 14 residues. Here the CDR3 DNA reads TGTGCCAGCAGTGAGGCAGGGGGGTATTCACCCCTCCACTTT. It encodes CASSEAGGYSPLHF.

The chain is built from TRBV7-8 and TRBJ2-5, with 8 bases aligning to TRBD1. Germline assignment: CDR1 SGHVS and CDR2 FQNEAQ. V trimming: 6 bases; J trimming: 3 bases; junction bases outside the gene matches: 9. CDR3 size: 15 residues. The chain's CDR3 is CASRIDRGREETQYF. CDR3 DNA: TGTGCCAGCAGGATTGACAGGGGTAGGGAAGAGACCCAGTACTTC.

This chain links TRBV28 with TRBJ1-1; no clear D. V lost 5 bases, J lost 5 bases, and 12 bases lay in between. CDR3 length: 13 amino acids. The germline V gene encodes CDR1 MDHEN and CDR2 SYDVKM. CDR3 nucleotides: TGTGCCAGCAGTCCCTACGGGAGGACTGAAGCTTTCTTT. It is translated as CASSPYGRTEAFF.

As to this clone: The identical CDR3 is also encoded by other nucleotide sequences in the sample. The chain links TRBV5-1 to TRBJ2-1; 11 bases align to TRBD2. Germline V gene lookup returns CDR1 SGHRS and CDR2 YFSETQ. This CDR3 spans 14 amino acids. The V segment lost 0 bases and the J segment 7 bases; nucleotides outside the gene matches: 0. The CDR3 DNA is TGCGCCAGCAGCTTGGCTAGCGGGGGGAATGAGCAGTTCTTC. Protein: CASSLASGGNEQFF.

V usage is TRBV19 and J usage is TRBJ2-6; 8 positions match TRBD1. Per germline, CDR1 LNHDA and CDR2 SQIVND (reference sequence). The length of the CDR3 is 17 residues. V trimming: 6 bases; J trimming: 0 bases; junction bases outside the gene matches: 7. The CDR3: CASSWTGTFSGANVLTF. The CDR3 DNA follows: TGTGCCAGTAGCTGGACAGGGACTTTCTCTGGGGCCAACGTCCTGACTTTC.

CDR3 protein: CASSSYTDTQYF. The CDR3 bases are TGTGCCAGCAGCTCCTACACAGATACGCAGTATTTT. The chain carries TRBV5-6 and TRBJ2-3; the D is unclear. The CDR3 contains 12 residues. V was clipped by 3 bases and J by 2 bases, with 4 bases between them. CDR1 is SGHDT and CDR2 is YYEEEE in the germline V gene.

The CDR3 sequence: CASSEDRGDNQPQHF. For the CDR3, the DNA is TGTGCCAGCAGTGAGGACAGGGGGGACAATCAGCCCCAGCATTTT. J is TRBJ1-5 and V is TRBV6-1; TRBD1 matches 10 bases. J gave up 3 bases and V 3 bases, and 2 bases lay outside the gene matches. The CDR3 extends over 15 amino acids. Germline values: CDR1 MNHNS, CDR2 SASEGT.

This chain uses TRBV30 with TRBJ1-1; D uncertain. The CDR3 contains 11 residues. Germline CDR1 GTSNPN, CDR2 SVGIG (reference sequence). The CDR3, as DNA: TGTGCTTCGGAGCAGAACACTGAAGCTTTCTTT. This codes for CASEQNTEAFF.

The chain employs TRBV3-1 (or the pseudogene TRBV3-2) and TRBJ2-5, with TRBD2 identical over 11 bases. V was pared by 3 bases and J by 5 bases, with 5 bases of the junction left unmatched. Per germline, CDR1 LGHDT and CDR2 YNNKEL (reference sequence). The CDR3 runs to 15 residues. CDR3 sequence: CASSQTSGVEETQYF. The CDR3 coding sequence is TGTGCCAGCAGCCAGACTAGCGGGGTTGAGGAGACCCAGTACTTC.

The CDR3 bases are TGCAGTGCTAGTCCGGGGTTCTCTGGGGCCAACGTCCTGACTTTC. Protein: CSASPGFSGANVLTF. The V gene is TRBV20-1, the J gene TRBJ2-6; perhaps TRBD2 as D (5 bases). This CDR3 comprises 15 residues. Trimming took off 3 bases at V and 0 bases at J, with 9 bases between the two ends. CDR1 and CDR2 from the germline V gene are DFQATT and SNEGSKA (reference sequence).

This chain joins TRBV5-1 and TRBJ2-5; 7 positions match TRBD2. Germline CDR1 is SGHRS and CDR2 is YFSETQ. Trimming cost V 0 bases and J 4 bases; bases outside gene matches: 3. The CDR3 covers 14 residues. Written as DNA, the CDR3 is TGCGCCAGCAGCTTGGGTTTAGCGGGAGAGACCCAGTACTTC. Amino acids: CASSLGLAGETQYF.

This clone was recorded only once. The chain couples TRBV5-1 to TRBJ2-2; TRBD2 matches at 9 bases. This CDR3 contains 16 residues. Germline CDR1 and CDR2: SGHRS and YFSETQ. J gave up 4 bases and V 2 bases, and 6 bases lay outside the gene matches. This chain's CDR3 is CASSFSAGGSTGELFF. Here the CDR3 DNA reads TGCGCCAGCAGCTTTTCTGCGGGGGGGAGCACCGGGGAGCTGTTTTTT.

The chain is built from TRBV4-1 and TRBJ1-2, with D maybe TRBD1 (5 bases). Germline assignment: CDR1 MGHRA and CDR2 YSYEKL. V gave up 2 bases and J gave up 2 bases, with 18 bases separating them. The CDR3 has 17 residues. The CDR3 coding sequence is TGCGCCAGCAGCCAACTACGGGCCGCAGGGATCAACTATGGCTACACCTTC. Its translation is CASSQLRAAGINYGYTF.

V is TRBV6-6 and J is TRBJ2-1; possibly TRBD2 for D (6 bases). The V end was cut by 7 bases, the J end by 8 bases, with 12 bases between. CDR1 is MNHNY and CDR2 is SVGAGI in the germline V gene (reference sequence). This CDR3 is 12 amino acids long. CDR3 in DNA: TGTGCCAGCACTGCGGGGCTGGATGAGCAGTTCTTC. As protein: CASTAGLDEQFF.

This chain uses TRBV3-1 (or the pseudogene TRBV3-2) with TRBJ2-5, with TRBD2 identical over 12 bases. J gave up 5 bases and V 2 bases, and 12 bases lay outside the gene matches. Germline V lookup: CDR1 LGHDT, CDR2 YNNKEL (reference sequence). The CDR3 runs 18 residues. The DNA for the CDR3 is TGTGCCAGCAGCCAATCACTAGCGGGGGGCCCGAAATCGGAGACCCAGTACTTC. Translating gives CASSQSLAGGPKSETQYF.